This T cell receptor beta chain was identified during a study of blood T cells in healthy people across ages. General study results and limits: Donor CMV infection status was unknown, possibly confounding age-related changes in expanded clonotypes.

Many counts were recorded for this clonotype. Its matching antigen is unknown. V lost 3 bases and J 5 bases, leaving 10 bases between the germline ends. Germline loops: CDR1 SSHAT, CDR2 FNYEAQ (reference sequence). This CDR3 is 13 amino acids long. All donors came from Russia, were Caucasian and healthy, and spanned ages about 6 to 100. Approximately 9.6 milliliters of peripheral blood were drawn from each donor into EDTA-treated tubes. Next came a second PCR, run for about 7 to 12 cycles, which used a sample-barcoded 5' primer along with a J-beta primer mix. Every cDNA molecule carried a tag from a template-switch adaptor bearing 12 random nucleotides. Using its own MiXCR run on the 5' RACE reads, TCRdb lists one record per CDR3 protein. Of 1.5 million to 2 million distinct CDR3 sequences in the sample, approximately 32% were seen once.

This rearrangement joins TRBV7-7 to TRBJ2-5; TRBD2 might be the D (5 bases). Material: blood. The TCR was taken from a woman aged 25 to 39 in good health. The CDR3 is CASSFSGTETQYF. In DNA, the CDR3 is TGTGCCAGCAGCTTTTCGGGAACGGAGACCCAGTACTTC.